The 16 T cell receptor beta chains listed next were all sequenced from one sample in a study of cytomegalovirus exposure and HLA in healthy donors. Both 60 Vbeta primers and 13 Jbeta primers went into the PCR. Clones were read by immunoSEQ multiplex PCR, and TCRdb kept only the in-frame ones, dropping some. Among approximately 110,000 clones listed, roughly three quarters were seen once. Sequenced: PBMCs. All receptors derive from a young woman in good health and CMV-seropositive.

This clone was found once. The V call is TRBV6-6, the J call TRBJ1-1; 10 bases fit TRBD1. Per germline, CDR1 MNHNY and CDR2 SVGAGI (reference sequence). J was trimmed by 8 bases and V by 5 bases; bases with no gene match: 5. CDR3 size: 13 residues. As DNA, the CDR3 is TGTGCCAGCAGTGCCCCGGGACAGGGGGAAGCTTTCTTT. This encodes CASSAPGQGEAFF.

The V and J genes are TRBV4-1 and TRBJ1-2, with no clear D. This CDR3 contains 17 residues. The germline V gene has CDR1 MGHRA and CDR2 YSYEKL. Between the trimmed V and J ends, which lost 3 bases and 5 bases, there was a span of 22 bases. The CDR3 nucleotides are TGCGCCAGCAGCCAGGGGTTCACGAGGGTATTTGGGTATGGCTACACCTTC. Translating gives CASSQGFTRVFGYGYTF.

This chain connects TRBV7-9 to TRBJ1-1; D gene uncertain. Germline lookup yields CDR1 SEHNR and CDR2 FQNEAQ (reference sequence). CDR3 length: 14 residues. V lost 5 bases to trimming and J lost 6 bases, with 16 bases between them. CDR3 sequence: CASSPISRRAEAFF. In DNA form, the CDR3 reads TGTGCCAGCAGCCCAATTTCCCGACGGGCTGAAGCTTTCTTT.

The CDR3 sequence: CASSMFRGRNEKLFF. In DNA form, the CDR3 reads TGTGCCAGCAGCATGTTCAGGGGAAGGAATGAAAAACTGTTTTTT. This chain links TRBV7-9 with TRBJ1-4; perhaps TRBD1 as D (6 bases). With 5 bases removed from V and 5 bases from J, the gap between germline ends came to 15 bases. The germline CDR1 and CDR2 sequences are SEHNR and FQNEAQ (reference sequence). The CDR3 is 15 amino acids.

This chain links TRBV15 with TRBJ2-2; TRBD1 might be the D (6 bases). Trimming pared 4 bases from V and 4 bases from J, leaving 16 bases between. The V gene's germline CDR1 is LNHNV and CDR2 YYDKDF (reference sequence). This CDR3 spans 16 amino acids. CDR3 DNA: TGTGCCACCAGCACTCTACAGGGAAGAGGCACCGGGGAGCTGTTTTTT. This sequence encodes CATSTLQGRGTGELFF. Variable domain in full (rest from reference TRBV15 and TRBJ2-2): DAMVIQNPRYQVTQFGKPVTLSCSQTLNHNVMYWYQQKSSQAPKLLFHYYDKDFNNEADTPDNFQSRRPNTSFCFLDIRSPGLGDTAMYLCATSTLQGRGTGELFFGEGSRLTVL.

The chain has TRBV13 and TRBJ1-1, with D unresolved. Trimming cost V 0 bases and J 0 bases, with 20 bases left between them. The CDR3 has 19 amino acids. Germline lookup yields CDR1 PRHDT and CDR2 FYEKMQ (reference sequence). The CDR3 is CASSLGASRGRAMNTEAFF. DNA for the CDR3: TGTGCCAGCAGCTTAGGCGCGTCCAGAGGCCGCGCCATGAACACTGAAGCTTTCTTT.

The CDR3 here is CASRQTGGNEQYF. For the CDR3, the DNA is TGTGCCAGCAGACAGACAGGGGGCAACGAGCAGTACTTC. The chain links TRBV6-5 to TRBJ2-7, with 10 bases matching TRBD1. The trim removed 6 bases at V and 5 bases at J, leaving 4 bases unmatched. Germline-derived CDR1 and CDR2 are MNHEY and SVGAGI. The CDR3 length is 13 residues.

The chain joins TRBV12-5 to TRBJ2-1; TRBD2 agrees at 14 bases. V shed 0 bases, J shed 7 bases, and the junction held 14 bases outside the gene matches. The germline CDR1 and CDR2 sequences are LGHNT and FRNRAP. This CDR3 is 20 amino acids long. The CDR3 sequence is CASGLVLSGTSGRLENEQFF. CDR3 DNA sequence: TGTGCTAGTGGTTTGGTCCTCAGCGGGACTAGCGGGAGATTAGAGAATGAGCAGTTCTTC.

The chain employs TRBV5-1 and TRBJ2-3; 11 positions match TRBD2. CDR3 size: 16 residues. Germline CDR1 and CDR2: SGHRS and YFSETQ. V shed 4 bases and J 2 bases; nucleotides not matched to a gene: 6. CDR3 nucleotides: TGCGCCAGCAGCCAGGGACTAGCGGATTTCACAGATACGCAGTATTTT. Encoded protein: CASSQGLADFTDTQYF.

The chain has TRBV27 and TRBJ1-2; TRBD1 matches at 10 bases. Trimming took 9 bases from V and 5 from J; bases not matched to a gene: 15. This CDR3 spans 16 amino acids. CDR1 is MNHEY, CDR2 SMNVEV, per germline (reference sequence). The CDR3 reads CASKSRVTGGQYGYTF. The CDR3 DNA is TGTGCCAGTAAAAGTAGGGTGACAGGGGGCCAGTATGGCTACACCTTC.

This clone has a handful of counts. The chain uses TRBV7-8 and TRBJ2-7, with D perhaps matching TRBD1 (6 bases). The CDR3 is 15 residues long. Trimming removed 5 bases from V and 1 base from J, with 15 bases in between. Germline CDR1 and CDR2: SGHVS and FQNEAQ. CDR3 region: CASSPRDTVSYEQYF. The CDR3 bases are TGTGCCAGCAGCCCCCGGGACACCGTTTCCTACGAGCAGTACTTC.

The V gene is TRBV5-5, the J gene TRBJ2-7; possibly TRBD2 for D (5 bases). Trimming shortened V by 7 bases and J by 6 bases, and 23 bases separated the two germline ends. The CDR3 consists of 15 residues. Germline CDR1 is SGHKS and CDR2 is YYEKEE (reference sequence). CDR3 bases: TGTGCCAGCGGATTAGGAGGCTGGATCGAGGGCGAGCAGTACTTC. As protein: CASGLGGWIEGEQYF. The full variable domain, with the rest looked up from reference TRBV5-5 and TRBJ2-7, is DAGVTQSPTHLIKTRGQQVTLRCSPISGHKSVSWYQQVLGQGPQFIFQYYEKEERGRGNFPDRFSARQFPNYSSELNVNALLLGDSALYLCASGLGGWIEGEQYFGPGTRLTVT.

This sequence joins TRBV5-1 and TRBJ1-4; 10 nucleotides align to TRBD1. Trimming at V came to 7 bases and at J to 6 bases, leaving 12 bases not matched to a gene. The CDR3 consists of 16 residues. Germline V lookup: CDR1 SGHRS, CDR2 YFSETQ. The CDR3 sequence is CASQLNPGTGDEKLFF. As DNA, the CDR3 is TGCGCCAGCCAACTAAACCCCGGGACAGGGGATGAAAAACTGTTTTTT.

V gene TRBV10-1 combines with J gene TRBJ2-7; 9 nucleotides line up with TRBD1. The length of the CDR3 is 15 residues. V dropped 4 bases and J dropped 3; count of bases not matched to a gene: 7. CDR1 is WNHNN, CDR2 SYGVQD, per germline (reference sequence). CDR3 protein: CASSGRTGVLYEQYF. The CDR3 DNA reads as TGCGCCAGCAGTGGGAGGACAGGGGTCCTCTACGAGCAGTACTTC.

The CDR3 DNA reads as TGTGCCAGCAGCCAAGTGGGGGCTTGGGACAATGAGCAGTTCTTC. Translated, it gives CASSQVGAWDNEQFF. This chain connects TRBV7-8 to TRBJ2-1; TRBD1 is a possible D gene (6 bases). The CDR3 has 15 residues. Trimming shortened V by 5 bases and J by 5 bases, and 16 bases separated the two germline ends. The V gene's germline CDR1 is SGHVS and CDR2 FQNEAQ.

This clone was counted once. V and J are TRBV5-1 and TRBJ2-5; 8 bases match TRBD2. The trim removed 0 bases at V and 5 bases at J, leaving 9 bases unmatched. Germline V gene data show CDR1 as SGHRS and CDR2 as YFSETQ. This CDR3 has 16 amino acids. The CDR3 bases are TGCGCCAGCAGCTTGGCCCTCGGAGCGGGAGTGGAGACCCAGTACTTC. This gives the protein CASSLALGAGVETQYF.